The 9 T cell receptor beta chains below come from one sample, sequenced in a study of T-cell reconstitution after alpha-beta-depleted transplantation in children. The authors prepared the TCRbeta library with unique molecular identifiers. TCRdb fed the PCR reads into MiXCR, producing one record per CDR3 protein. This table has approximately 650,000 distinct CDR3 sequences, 10% to 15% appearing once. This sample comprised PBMCs, obtained before TCRalphabeta/CD19-depleted stem cell transplant. The receptors originated from a girl aged 2-10 years with congenital amegakaryocytic thrombocytopenia, due to receive a stem cell transplant.

This clonotype was seen ten or more times. J is TRBJ2-4 and V is TRBV5-1; 9 bases are shared with TRBD2. With V trimmed by 3 bases and J by 2 bases, 15 bases remained unmatched. This CDR3 is built from 19 residues. The V gene's germline CDR1 is SGHRS and CDR2 YFSETQ. In DNA form, the CDR3 reads TGCGCCAGCAGCTGGAGGGATAGCGGGAGTTCAGGGACCAAAAACATTCAGTACTTC. Protein sequence: CASSWRDSGSSGTKNIQYF.

The chain recombines TRBV5-1 with TRBJ2-3; the D gene is possibly TRBD2 (6 bases). Germline V lookup: CDR1 SGHRS, CDR2 YFSETQ. The V gene lost 5 bases and the J gene lost 3 bases, with 13 bases spanning the gap. This CDR3 has 14 amino acids. This CDR3 is CASRLAFATDTQYF. CDR3 nucleotides: TGCGCCAGCAGACTAGCTTTCGCGACAGATACGCAGTATTTT.

The sample holds a few counts of this clonotype. This chain links TRBV5-1 with TRBJ2-3, with TRBD2 as a possible D gene (5 bases). The CDR3 has 14 amino acids. Looked up from germline, CDR1 is SGHRS and CDR2 is YFSETQ. The ends were cut back, 4 bases at V and 4 bases at J, with 13 bases in the middle. This chain's CDR3 is CASSSGVGADTQYF. For the CDR3, the DNA is TGCGCCAGCAGCAGCGGCGTGGGAGCAGATACGCAGTATTTT.

The V gene is TRBV5-6, the J gene TRBJ1-5; TRBD1 matches at 7 bases. Per germline, CDR1 SGHDT and CDR2 YYEEEE. The CDR3 loop spans 16 amino acids. V was pared by 3 bases and J by 3 bases, with 9 bases of the junction left unmatched. As DNA, the CDR3 is TGTGCCAGCAGCTCAATTCGGACAGGCTCCAATCAGCCCCAGCATTTT. Amino acid sequence: CASSSIRTGSNQPQHF.

The genes are TRBV5-1 and TRBJ2-7; 7 bases are a match to TRBD2. V lost 4 bases, J lost 1 base, and 11 bases stayed unmatched. The CDR3 contains 16 residues. Per the germline V gene, CDR1 is SGHRS and CDR2 is YFSETQ. This chain's CDR3 is CASSPTAGERSYEQYF. CDR3 in DNA: TGCGCCAGCAGCCCGACTGCGGGGGAACGGTCCTACGAGCAGTACTTC.

This clonotype was seen ten or more times. V usage is TRBV20-1 and J usage is TRBJ2-1, with D unresolved. CDR1 and CDR2 from the germline V gene are DFQATT and SNEGSKA (reference sequence). Between the trimmed V and J ends, which lost 3 bases and 0 bases, there was a span of 3 bases. The CDR3 length is 12 residues. The CDR3 is CSARISYNEQFF. CDR3 DNA sequence: TGCAGTGCTAGGATCTCCTACAATGAGCAGTTCTTC.

This clonotype appeared a few times. This sequence joins TRBV6-1 and TRBJ2-7; D tentatively fits TRBD1 or TRBD2 (5 bases each). Germline CDR1 MNHNS, CDR2 SASEGT. The V end was cut by 5 bases, the J end by 2 bases, with 13 bases between. The CDR3 covers 14 residues. This CDR3 is CASSRDGTTYEQYF. CDR3 coding DNA: TGTGCCAGCAGTAGGGACGGAACGACCTACGAGCAGTACTTC.

This clonotype was counted at least ten times. For the CDR3, the DNA is TGTGCCACCAGCAGTCCCAGGGCTAATAACTATGGCTACACCTTC. It encodes CATSSPRANNYGYTF. The gene calls are TRBV15 and TRBJ1-2; TRBD1 is a possible D gene (5 bases). The CDR3 is made up of 15 amino acids. CDR1 is LNHNV, CDR2 YYDKDF, per germline (reference sequence). With 3 bases removed from V and 1 base from J, the gap between germline ends came to 12 bases.

V and J are TRBV29-1 and TRBJ1-2; D unresolved. This CDR3 region has 12 residues. Looked up from germline, CDR1 is SQVTM and CDR2 is ANQGSEA. Trimming pared 3 bases from V and 4 bases from J, leaving 9 bases between. The CDR3 nucleotides read TGCAGCGTTGAGGTCCCATCCTATGGCTACACCTTC. Translating gives CSVEVPSYGYTF.